Listed below are T cell receptor beta chains from one sample, sequenced in a study of control samples from healthy donors and cancer patients. Measured with immunoSEQ multiplex PCR; TCRdb has only the in-frame clones, and not every one. The data show 85,000 to 100,000 clones, roughly four fifths seen once. Sequenced sample: blood. These receptors were obtained from a man aged 55 to 70 in good health. The CDR3 runs from the conserved cysteine through the conserved F or W. The order of the fields is V gene, CDR3 protein.

v_call: TRBV20-1; cdr3_aa: CSASTEQGVLYEQYF
v_call: TRBV3-1/TRBV3-2; cdr3_aa: CASTHYNEQFF
v_call: TRBV25-1; cdr3_aa: CASSETKGTGGQETQYF
v_call: TRBV12-3/TRBV12-4; cdr3_aa: CASRSPGELFF
v_call: TRBV5-8; cdr3_aa: CASSDDRLWSSGANVLTF
v_call: TRBV2; cdr3_aa: CASSEAGLRTDTQYF
v_call: TRBV11-2; cdr3_aa: CASSFLNLGEAFF
v_call: TRBV10-3; cdr3_aa: CAINRGSGNTIYF
v_call: TRBV28; cdr3_aa: CASSFVGEAFF
v_call: TRBV7-2; cdr3_aa: CASSPQIGGRMHEQYF
v_call: TRBV4-1; cdr3_aa: CASSQEVAQANQPQHF
v_call: TRBV3-1/TRBV3-2; cdr3_aa: CASSQPSNTEAFF
v_call: TRBV10-1; cdr3_aa: CASSESGGRVEAFF
v_call: TRBV5-1; cdr3_aa: CASSLADTQYF
v_call: TRBV27; cdr3_aa: CASRGQPYQETQYF
v_call: TRBV27; cdr3_aa: CATRRTSGGPNTGELFF
v_call: TRBV10-1; cdr3_aa: CASSVQGRRGTGELFF
v_call: TRBV7-6; cdr3_aa: CASSPMLGGLAGVNEQYF
v_call: TRBV13; cdr3_aa: CASSIRGLADNEQFF
v_call: TRBV9; cdr3_aa: CASSPSTRPGIMETQYF
v_call: TRBV5-8; cdr3_aa: CASSLGGQPNSPLHF
v_call: TRBV2; cdr3_aa: CASSEVGGYTGELFF
v_call: TRBV27; cdr3_aa: CASSLQGENQPQHF
v_call: TRBV2; cdr3_aa: CASRGVRGSSYNSPLHF
v_call: TRBV20-1; cdr3_aa: CSASLPPTDTQYF
v_call: TRBV6-5; cdr3_aa: CASSWTGRKEAFF
v_call: TRBV18; cdr3_aa: CASSPPIAGGRTDTQYF
v_call: TRBV4-1; cdr3_aa: CASSQEGLAGGHEETQYF
v_call: TRBV7-8; cdr3_aa: CASSPRTGDGEQYF
v_call: TRBV24-1; cdr3_aa: CATSSGGLGDTQYF
v_call: TRBV19; cdr3_aa: CAILGPNTGELFF
v_call: TRBV28; cdr3_aa: CASSPPRENYGYTF
v_call: TRBV3-1/TRBV3-2; cdr3_aa: CASSQGDGILFF
v_call: TRBV4-2; cdr3_aa: CASSQVAPRAGGPGQETQYF
v_call: TRBV21-1; cdr3_aa: CASVTLPQGARTGELFF
v_call: TRBV19; cdr3_aa: CASSIFPGLQNSPLHF
v_call: TRBV25-1; cdr3_aa: CASSESRGVIPTYEQYF
v_call: TRBV9; cdr3_aa: CASSVESDFQETQYF
v_call: TRBV30; cdr3_aa: CAWRTGGAGHNEQFF
v_call: TRBV6-5; cdr3_aa: CASTGIARSTDTQYF
v_call: TRBV6-5; cdr3_aa: CASSYSGQAGNTIYF
v_call: TRBV6-4; cdr3_aa: CASSPDAGYEQYF
v_call: TRBV24-1; cdr3_aa: CATSADVEQFF
v_call: TRBV14; cdr3_aa: CASSRDRNTGELFF
v_call: TRBV6-5; cdr3_aa: CASRPGTEGRLFF
v_call: TRBV10-3; cdr3_aa: CAISSQGVSGRTQYF
v_call: TRBV6-5; cdr3_aa: CASSYSTNYGYTF
v_call: TRBV28; cdr3_aa: CASSLPLDIYEQYF
v_call: TRBV19; cdr3_aa: CASSTGGGKLFF
v_call: TRBV6-4; cdr3_aa: CASSDTKGHGAGSPLHF
v_call: TRBV2; cdr3_aa: CASSRQTHYEQYF
v_call: TRBV4-2; cdr3_aa: CASSQDRRITDTQYF
v_call: TRBV9; cdr3_aa: CASSVGIGTASGGYGELFF
v_call: TRBV3-1/TRBV3-2; cdr3_aa: CASSQEEGLAVYEQYF